This T cell receptor (beta chain) was found in a study of shared clonotypes between healthy human individuals. Broader study findings: Shared clonotypes: roughly 4.5% naive CD4, around 3.5% naive CD8, 2% to 2.5% memory CD4, over 0.3% memory CD8.

As concerns this clone: The target antigen is unknown.

TCRdb's table, derived via immunoSEQ multiplex PCR, lists solely in-frame clones and lacks some. The repertoire has approximately 2,300,000 clones, roughly 92% of them found once; the top ten carry 0.37%. The ends lost 0 bases at V and 1 base at J; junction bases unmatched: 4. The V gene's germline CDR1 is LGHNA and CDR2 YNFKEQ. This CDR3 is 17 amino acids long. The genes are TRBV4-2 and TRBJ2-1; 9 bases line up with TRBD2. This clonotype was sampled from a man aged 18 to 30 in good health. Some clones in this sample may be carry-over from other donors' samples. The sequencing input was naive CD4+ T cells from PBMCs. Sample subset: CD45RA+ positively selected. This chain's CDR3 is CASSQEAAGGSYNEQFF. DNA of the CDR3: TGTGCCAGCAGCCAAGAGGCAGCGGGAGGATCCTACAATGAGCAGTTCTTC.